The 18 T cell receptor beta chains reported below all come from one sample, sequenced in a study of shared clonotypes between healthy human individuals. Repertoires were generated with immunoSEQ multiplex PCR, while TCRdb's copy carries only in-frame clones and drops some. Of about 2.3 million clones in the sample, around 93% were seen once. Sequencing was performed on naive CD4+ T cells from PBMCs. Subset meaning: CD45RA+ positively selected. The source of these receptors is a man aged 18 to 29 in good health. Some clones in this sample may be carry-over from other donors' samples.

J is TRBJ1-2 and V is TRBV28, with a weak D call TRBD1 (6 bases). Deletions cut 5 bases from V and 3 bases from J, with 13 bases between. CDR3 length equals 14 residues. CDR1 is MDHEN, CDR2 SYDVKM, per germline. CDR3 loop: CASSPRTAHYGYTF. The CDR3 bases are TGTGCCAGCAGTCCCCGGACAGCCCACTATGGCTACACCTTC.

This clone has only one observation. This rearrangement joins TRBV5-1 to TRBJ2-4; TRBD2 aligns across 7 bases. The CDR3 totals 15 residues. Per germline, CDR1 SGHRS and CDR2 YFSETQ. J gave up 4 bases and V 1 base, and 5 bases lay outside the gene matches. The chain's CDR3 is CASSLPSGVKNIQYF. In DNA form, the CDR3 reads TGCGCCAGCAGCTTGCCCAGCGGGGTAAAAAACATTCAGTACTTC.

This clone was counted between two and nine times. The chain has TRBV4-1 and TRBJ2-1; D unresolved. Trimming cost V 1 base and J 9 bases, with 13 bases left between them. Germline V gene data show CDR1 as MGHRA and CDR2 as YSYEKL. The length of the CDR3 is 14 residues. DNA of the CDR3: TGCGCCAGCAGCCAAGTGGGCCAAAAAGGTGAGCAGTTCTTC. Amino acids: CASSQVGQKGEQFF.

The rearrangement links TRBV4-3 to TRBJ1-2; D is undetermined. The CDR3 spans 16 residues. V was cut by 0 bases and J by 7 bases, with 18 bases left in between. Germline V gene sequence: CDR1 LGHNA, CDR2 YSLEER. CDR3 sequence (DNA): TGCGCCAGCAGCCAAGATTGGAGGTTCGCCACGGCTGGCTACACCTTC. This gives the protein CASSQDWRFATAGYTF.

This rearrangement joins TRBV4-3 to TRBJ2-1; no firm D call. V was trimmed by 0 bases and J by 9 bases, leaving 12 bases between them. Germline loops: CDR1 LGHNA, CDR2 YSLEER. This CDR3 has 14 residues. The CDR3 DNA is TGCGCCAGCAGCCAAGATACGGCCGCCGGTGAGCAGTTCTTC. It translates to CASSQDTAAGEQFF.

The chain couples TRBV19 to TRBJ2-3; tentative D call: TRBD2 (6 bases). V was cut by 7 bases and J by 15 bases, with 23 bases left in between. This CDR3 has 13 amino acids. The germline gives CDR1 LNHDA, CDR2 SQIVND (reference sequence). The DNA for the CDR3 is TGTGCCAGTATGAGCCATCCGGGACTCAGGGTCTATTTT. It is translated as CASMSHPGLRVYF.

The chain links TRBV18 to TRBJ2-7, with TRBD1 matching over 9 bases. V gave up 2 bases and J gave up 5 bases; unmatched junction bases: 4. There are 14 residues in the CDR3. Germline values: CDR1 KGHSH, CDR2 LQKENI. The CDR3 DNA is TGTGCCAGCTCACCAAGGGGACAGGGTAACGAGCAGTACTTC. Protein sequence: CASSPRGQGNEQYF. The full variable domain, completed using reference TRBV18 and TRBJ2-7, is NAGVMQNPRHLVRRRGQEARLRCSPMKGHSHVYWYRQLPEEGLKFMVYLQKENIIDESGMPKERFSAEFPKEGPSILRIQQVVRGDSAAYFCASSPRGQGNEQYFGPGTRLTVT.

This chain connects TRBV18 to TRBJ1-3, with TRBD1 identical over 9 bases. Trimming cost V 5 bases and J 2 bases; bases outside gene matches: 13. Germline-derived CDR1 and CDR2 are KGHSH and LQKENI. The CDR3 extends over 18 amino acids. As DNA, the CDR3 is TGTGCCAGCTCAAGCCTAAAGACGGGACAGGGAACTGGAAACACCATATATTTT. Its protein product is CASSSLKTGQGTGNTIYF.

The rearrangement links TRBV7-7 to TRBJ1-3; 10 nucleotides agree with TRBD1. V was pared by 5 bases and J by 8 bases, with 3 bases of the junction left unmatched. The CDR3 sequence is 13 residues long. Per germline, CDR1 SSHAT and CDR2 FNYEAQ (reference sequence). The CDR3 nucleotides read TGTGCCAGCAGCCTAGGACAGGGGGACACCATATATTTT. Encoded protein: CASSLGQGDTIYF. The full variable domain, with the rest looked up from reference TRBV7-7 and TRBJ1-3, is GAGVSQSPRYKVTKRGQDVTLRCDPISSHATLYWYQQALGQGPEFLTYFNYEAQPDKSGLPSDRFSAERPEGSISTLTIQRTEQRDSAMYRCASSLGQGDTIYFGEGSWLTVV.

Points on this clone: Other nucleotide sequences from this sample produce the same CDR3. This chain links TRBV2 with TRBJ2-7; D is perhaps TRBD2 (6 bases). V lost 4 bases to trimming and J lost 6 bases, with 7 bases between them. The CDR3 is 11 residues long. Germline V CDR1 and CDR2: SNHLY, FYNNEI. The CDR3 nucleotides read TGTGCCAGCAGTGTGCGGGGCGAGCAGTACTTC. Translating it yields CASSVRGEQYF.

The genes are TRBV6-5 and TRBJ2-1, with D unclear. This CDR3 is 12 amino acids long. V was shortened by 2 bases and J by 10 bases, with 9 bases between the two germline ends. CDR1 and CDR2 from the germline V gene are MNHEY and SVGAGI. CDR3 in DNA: TGTGCCAGCAGTTACGATTCGGACGAGCAGTTCTTC. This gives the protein CASSYDSDEQFF.

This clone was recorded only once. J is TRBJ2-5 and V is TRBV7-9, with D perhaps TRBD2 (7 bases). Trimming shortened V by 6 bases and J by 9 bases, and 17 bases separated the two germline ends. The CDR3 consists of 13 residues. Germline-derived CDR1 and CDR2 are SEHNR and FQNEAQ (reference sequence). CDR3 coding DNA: TGTGCCAGCAGTCTCGAGGGGGGGATTGCCCAGTACTTC. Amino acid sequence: CASSLEGGIAQYF.

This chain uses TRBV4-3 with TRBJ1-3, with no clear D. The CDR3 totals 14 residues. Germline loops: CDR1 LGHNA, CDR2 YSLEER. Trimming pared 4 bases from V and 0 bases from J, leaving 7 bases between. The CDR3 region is CASSRTGSGNTIYF. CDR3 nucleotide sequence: TGCGCCAGCAGCCGGACGGGCTCTGGAAACACCATATATTTT.

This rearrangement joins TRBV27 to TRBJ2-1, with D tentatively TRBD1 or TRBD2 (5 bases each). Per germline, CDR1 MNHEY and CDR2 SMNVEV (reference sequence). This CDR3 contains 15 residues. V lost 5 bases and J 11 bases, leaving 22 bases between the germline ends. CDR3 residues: CASSPSWWDPGQQFF. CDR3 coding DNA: TGTGCCAGCAGTCCCTCCTGGTGGGACCCAGGCCAGCAGTTCTTC.

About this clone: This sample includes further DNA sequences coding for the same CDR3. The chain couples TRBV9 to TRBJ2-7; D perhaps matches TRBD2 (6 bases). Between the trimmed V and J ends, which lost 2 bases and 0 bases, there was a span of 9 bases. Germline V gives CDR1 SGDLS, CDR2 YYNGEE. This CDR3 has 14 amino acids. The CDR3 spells CASSVSGTSYEQYF. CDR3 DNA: TGTGCCAGCAGCGTTAGCGGAACCTCCTACGAGCAGTACTTC.

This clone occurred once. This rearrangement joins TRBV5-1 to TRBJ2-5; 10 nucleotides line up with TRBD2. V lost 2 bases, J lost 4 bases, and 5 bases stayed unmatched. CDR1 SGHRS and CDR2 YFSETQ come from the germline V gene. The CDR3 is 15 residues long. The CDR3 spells CASSFALAGGETQYF. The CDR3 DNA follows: TGCGCCAGCAGCTTCGCCTTAGCGGGAGGAGAGACCCAGTACTTC.

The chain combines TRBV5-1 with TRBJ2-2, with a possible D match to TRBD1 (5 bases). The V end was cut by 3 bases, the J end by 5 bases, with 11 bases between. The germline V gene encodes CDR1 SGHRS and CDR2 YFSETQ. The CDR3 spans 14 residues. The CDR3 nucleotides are TGCGCCAGCAGCTCCGTACAGGCAACCGGGGAGCTGTTTTTT. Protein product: CASSSVQATGELFF.

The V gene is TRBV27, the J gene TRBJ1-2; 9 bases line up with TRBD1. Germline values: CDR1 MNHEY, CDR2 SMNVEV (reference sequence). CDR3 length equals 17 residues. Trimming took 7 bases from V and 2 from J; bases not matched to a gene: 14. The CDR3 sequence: CASTSKYEQGANYGYTF. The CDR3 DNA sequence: TGTGCCAGCACCTCAAAGTATGAACAGGGGGCCAACTATGGCTACACCTTC.